These 12 T cell receptor beta chains came from one sample sequenced in a study of identifying expanded T cells in peripheral blood. Some clones are missing from TCRdb's copy, which holds only in-frame ones; the method was immunoSEQ multiplex PCR. This table has tens of thousands of clones, roughly 86% appearing once. Sequencing was carried out using blood. The receptors shown here come from a person aged 18-69 years in good health.

This clone is a singleton in its sample. The chain joins TRBV19 to TRBJ1-5; 8 bases fit TRBD1. CDR1 is LNHDA, CDR2 SQIVND, per germline (reference sequence). V trimming: 1 base; J trimming: 5 bases; junction bases outside the gene matches: 7. This CDR3 is built from 16 residues. The CDR3 nucleotides read TGTGCCAGTAGTATAGCTCCGACAGGGGACTATCAGCCCCAGCATTTT. It codes for CASSIAPTGDYQPQHF.

The chain has TRBV6-6 and TRBJ1-2; 10 bases line up with TRBD1. The CDR3 extends over 14 amino acids. J gave up 11 bases and V 0 bases, and 6 bases lay outside the gene matches. The germline CDR1 and CDR2 sequences are MNHNY and SVGAGI (reference sequence). CDR3 nucleotides: TGTGCCAGCAGTTACTCGACAGGGGGCAGGTCTTACACCTTC. It specifies CASSYSTGGRSYTF.

This chain joins TRBV5-1 and TRBJ2-3; D is uncertain. The germline CDR1 and CDR2 sequences are SGHRS and YFSETQ. V lost 4 bases and J lost 6, with 18 bases in between. This CDR3 has 15 residues. CDR3 protein: CASSPAWVGSDTQYF. The CDR3 region has the DNA TGCGCCAGCAGCCCCGCCTGGGTCGGGTCGGATACGCAGTATTTT. The full variable domain, with the rest looked up from reference TRBV5-1 and TRBJ2-3, is KAGVTQTPRYLIKTRGQQVTLSCSPISGHRSVSWYQQTPGQGLQFLFEYFSETQRNKGNFPGRFSGRQFSNSRSEMNVSTLELGDSALYLCASSPAWVGSDTQYFGPGTRLTVL.

The chain combines TRBV5-1 with TRBJ2-2, with 11 positions matching TRBD1. The CDR3 consists of 15 residues. V dropped 3 bases and J dropped 4; count of bases not matched to a gene: 2. From germline, CDR1 is SGHRS and CDR2 YFSETQ. The CDR3 sequence is CASSSGQGGTGELFF. In nucleotides, the CDR3 is TGCGCCAGCAGCTCGGGACAGGGGGGCACCGGGGAGCTGTTTTTT.

The J gene is TRBJ1-2, the V gene TRBV6-1; the D gene is possibly TRBD1 (6 bases). V was shortened by 2 bases and J by 4 bases, with 14 bases between the two germline ends. The CDR3 contains 15 residues. Germline V lookup: CDR1 MNHNS, CDR2 SASEGT. DNA for the CDR3: TGTGCCAGCAGTGAAAATCGGGGGGGCTCCTATGGCTACACCTTC. Protein: CASSENRGGSYGYTF.

The chain employs TRBV11-2 and TRBJ2-1; 10 bases fit TRBD1. V trimming: 3 bases; J trimming: 8 bases; junction bases outside the gene matches: 10. Germline-derived CDR1 and CDR2 are SGHAT and FQNNGV. The CDR3 contains 16 residues. In DNA, the CDR3 is TGTGCCAGCAGCTTCACCCGGGACAGGGGTATGTATGAGCAGTTCTTC. Its translation: CASSFTRDRGMYEQFF.

The rearrangement joins TRBV18 to TRBJ1-1; D perhaps matches TRBD1 (5 bases). The germline V gene encodes CDR1 KGHSH and CDR2 LQKENI. The CDR3 covers 16 residues. The germline V and J ends were trimmed by 4 bases and 0 bases, with 15 bases remaining between them. CDR3 in amino acids: CASSRGSTDMNTEAFF. CDR3 nucleotides: TGTGCCAGCTCACGAGGATCGACAGACATGAACACTGAAGCTTTCTTT.

The chain links TRBV6-5 to TRBJ1-1; maybe TRBD1 (5 bases). From germline, CDR1 is MNHEY and CDR2 SVGAGI. Between the trimmed V and J ends, which lost 6 bases and 3 bases, there was a span of 11 bases. The CDR3 contains 13 residues. CDR3 region: CASSWGGDTEAFF. The CDR3 DNA follows: TGTGCCAGCAGCTGGGGCGGGGACACTGAAGCTTTCTTT.

J is TRBJ1-1 and V is TRBV30, with TRBD1 matching over 8 bases. V was pared by 3 bases and J by 10 bases, with 13 bases of the junction left unmatched. The CDR3 runs 14 residues. Germline assignment: CDR1 GTSNPN and CDR2 SVGIG (reference sequence). The CDR3 nucleotides read TGTGCCTGGAGGGTAACAGGGGGGAGTCTAGGAGCTTTCTTT. Protein product: CAWRVTGGSLGAFF.

This chain connects TRBV19 to TRBJ1-2; 9 nucleotides match TRBD1. V was pared by 8 bases and J by 2 bases, with 6 bases of the junction left unmatched. Germline V gene sequence: CDR1 LNHDA, CDR2 SQIVND (reference sequence). The CDR3 loop spans 14 amino acids. CDR3 in amino acids: CASGPTGGNYGYTF. The CDR3 DNA reads TGTGCCAGTGGCCCGACAGGGGGAAACTATGGCTACACCTTC.

The chain carries TRBV25-1 and TRBJ1-1, with D possibly being TRBD1 (5 bases). This CDR3 is 15 amino acids long. V lost 2 bases and J lost 3, with 13 bases in between. The germline CDR1 and CDR2 sequences are MGHDK and SYGVNS. The CDR3 sequence is CASSETRRGDTEAFF. The CDR3 nucleotides read TGTGCCAGCAGTGAAACCCGACGGGGGGACACTGAAGCTTTCTTT. The whole variable domain, remainder taken from reference TRBV25-1 and TRBJ1-1, is EADIYQTPRYLVIGTGKKITLECSQTMGHDKMYWYQQDPGMELHLIHYSYGVNSTEKGDLSSESTVSRIRTEHFPLTLESARPSHTSQYLCASSETRRGDTEAFFGQGTRLTVV.

The chain uses TRBV9 and TRBJ2-2; D unclear. The CDR3 is made up of 13 amino acids. The germline V gene has CDR1 SGDLS and CDR2 YYNGEE. V shed 1 base and J shed 5 bases, with 6 bases lying between them. In DNA, the CDR3 is TGTGCCAGCAGCGTATCTACGACCGGGGAGCTGTTTTTT. Translating it yields CASSVSTTGELFF.